What follows are 23 T cell receptor beta chains derived from one specimen sequenced in a study of sequential checkpoint blockade in melanoma. This table comes from immunoSEQ multiplex PCR, and its TCRdb copy is limited to in-frame clones, with some not included. This table has about 18,000 clones, roughly 73% appearing once. The treatment was: randomized to nivolumab then ipilimumab (arm A) or the reverse (arm B). This material consisted of tumor tissue (inferred from file names), taken from a patient given nivolumab and ipilimumab in sequence. These receptor sequences come from a human donor with melanoma.

This chain links TRBV1 with TRBJ2-1; the table assigns TRBD2, which was not confirmed against the DNA. TRBV1 is described as a pseudogene. This CDR3 has 15 residues. The CDR3 region is CASSRGLAGYNEQFF. As DNA, the CDR3 is TGCGCCAGCAGCCGAGGACTAGCGGGATACAATGAGCAGTTCTTC.

This sequence joins TRBV19 and TRBJ2-2; D uncertain. The length of the CDR3 is 13 residues. Germline V gene lookup returns CDR1 LNHDA and CDR2 SQIVND (reference sequence). Trimming removed 10 bases from V and 6 bases from J, with 15 bases in between. The DNA of the CDR3 is TGTGCCACCCTCGGACCTCCGGCCGGGGAGCTGTTTTTT. Protein sequence: CATLGPPAGELFF.

This chain links TRBV18 with TRBJ2-5; D is undetermined. This CDR3 comprises 13 residues. V shed 6 bases and J shed 4 bases, with 12 bases lying between them. Germline V gene sequence: CDR1 KGHSH, CDR2 LQKENI. The CDR3 spells CASSQTWGETQYF. Written as DNA, the CDR3 is TGTGCCAGCTCTCAAACCTGGGGAGAGACCCAGTACTTC.

The chain couples TRBV7-8 to TRBJ1-3; D remains ambiguous. Germline CDR1 SGHVS, CDR2 FQNEAQ. The V and J ends lost 1 base and 0 bases respectively, with 10 bases between them. There are 16 residues in the CDR3. The DNA of the CDR3 is TGTGCCAGCAGCTTAGATGGATTAAACTCTGGAAACACCATATATTTT. Amino acid sequence: CASSLDGLNSGNTIYF. Together with reference TRBV7-8 and TRBJ1-3, the CDR3 gives the full variable domain: GAGVSQSPRYKVAKRGQDVALRCDPISGHVSLFWYQQALGQGPEFLTYFQNEAQLDKSGLPSDRFFAERPEGSVSTLKIQRTQQEDSAVYLCASSLDGLNSGNTIYFGEGSWLTVV.

The chain combines TRBV5-1 with TRBJ2-5; 8 bases agree with TRBD1. The CDR3 runs to 15 residues. Germline V lookup: CDR1 SGHRS, CDR2 YFSETQ. The ends lost 0 bases at V and 2 bases at J; junction bases unmatched: 3. The CDR3 nucleotides read TGCGCCAGCAGCTTGGGGACAGGGCCGCAAGAGACCCAGTACTTC. Translated, it gives CASSLGTGPQETQYF.

V is TRBV5-1 and J is TRBJ2-7, with 9 bases lining up with TRBD1. CDR1 and CDR2 (germline): SGHRS, YFSETQ. The J segment lost 4 bases and the V segment lost 3 bases, leaving 11 bases of the junction unmatched. This CDR3 comprises 16 residues. The CDR3 spells CASSWGNSGTGYEQYF. The CDR3 DNA reads as TGCGCCAGCAGCTGGGGGAACTCCGGGACAGGGTACGAGCAGTACTTC.

The rearrangement uses TRBV11-3 and TRBJ2-2, with 13 positions matching TRBD2. CDR3 length equals 19 residues. Germline CDR1 is SGHNT and CDR2 is YENEEA. Trimming at V came to 5 bases and at J to 4 bases, leaving 13 bases not matched to a gene. The CDR3 bases are TGTGCCAGCAGCCAGGGGACTAGCGGGACTCTCGCTAGCACCGGGGAGCTGTTTTTT. As protein: CASSQGTSGTLASTGELFF.

This clone was seen only once. The chain recombines TRBV15 with TRBJ2-7, with D perhaps assigned TRBD1 or TRBD2 (5 bases each). The CDR3 spans 14 residues. V was clipped by 3 bases and J by 0 bases, with 9 bases between them. The germline V gene encodes CDR1 LNHNV and CDR2 YYDKDF (reference sequence). The CDR3 coding sequence is TGTGCCACCAGCAGCCCAGGGACCTCCTACGAGCAGTACTTC. Translation gives CATSSPGTSYEQYF.

This clone is labeled as medium-sized. The chain carries TRBV28 and TRBJ1-4; D call uncertain. This CDR3 contains 12 residues. Germline V gene sequence: CDR1 MDHEN, CDR2 SYDVKM. V lost 1 base, J lost 11 bases, and 8 bases lay in between. CDR3 in DNA: TGTGCCAGCAGTTTATCGGGGAGGAAACTGTTTTTT. It encodes CASSLSGRKLFF.

The rearrangement joins TRBV7-6 to TRBJ2-3; no clear D. With 0 bases removed from V and 0 bases from J, the gap between germline ends came to 4 bases. The CDR3 loop spans 14 amino acids. The germline CDR1 and CDR2 sequences are SGHVS and FNYEAQ. The CDR3: CASSLAQSTDTQYF. Here the CDR3 DNA reads TGTGCCAGCAGCTTAGCCCAGAGCACAGATACGCAGTATTTT.

The V gene is TRBV28, the J gene TRBJ2-7; D is perhaps TRBD1 (5 bases). There are 14 residues in the CDR3. Germline assignment: CDR1 MDHEN and CDR2 SYDVKM. Trimming took 7 bases from V and 3 from J, leaving 16 bases between them. The chain's CDR3 is CASTTEGADYEQYF. The CDR3 DNA follows: TGTGCCAGCACCACAGAAGGGGCAGACTACGAGCAGTACTTC.

The rearrangement links TRBV14 to TRBJ2-5, with D hard to call. Germline V gene data show CDR1 as SGHDN and CDR2 as FVKESK. V dropped 7 bases and J dropped 0 bases, with 9 bases sitting between them. The length of the CDR3 is 13 residues. The CDR3 DNA reads as TGTGCCAGCAAGGAGTGGGACCAAGAGACCCAGTACTTC. Translating gives CASKEWDQETQYF. The entire variable domain, with the rest obtained from reference TRBV14 and TRBJ2-5, is as follows: EAGVTQFPSHSVIEKGQTVTLRCDPISGHDNLYWYRRVMGKEIKFLLHFVKESKQDESGMPNNRFLAERTGGTYSTLKVQPAELEDSGVYFCASKEWDQETQYFGPGTRLLVL.

In this sample, this clone turned up once. The V call is TRBV19, the J call TRBJ1-1; no firm D call. This CDR3 contains 13 residues. The germline V and J ends were trimmed by 9 bases and 4 bases, with 15 bases remaining between them. Per the germline V gene, CDR1 is LNHDA and CDR2 is SQIVND (reference sequence). The CDR3, as DNA: TGTGCCAGCCGGGCGTTGGTTGGCACTGAAGCTTTCTTT. It encodes CASRALVGTEAFF.

The chain is built from TRBV5-1 and TRBJ1-2; 7 bases map to TRBD1. The CDR3 sequence is 15 residues long. CDR1 is SGHRS, CDR2 YFSETQ, per germline. The junction had 5 bases not matched to a gene; V was cut back by 1 base and J by 2 bases. CDR3 in DNA: TGCGCCAGCAGCTTGACAGGGGCGAGCAACTATGGCTACACCTTC. It specifies CASSLTGASNYGYTF.

V and J are TRBV5-1 and TRBJ2-7; D perhaps matches TRBD1 (6 bases). Between the trimmed V and J ends, which lost 3 bases and 4 bases, there was a span of 20 bases. The germline V gene encodes CDR1 SGHRS and CDR2 YFSETQ. The CDR3 sequence is 16 residues long. The DNA of the CDR3 is TGCGCCAGCAGCTGGGCCGGTACAGGGCAGGGGTACGAGCAGTACTTC. It codes for CASSWAGTGQGYEQYF.

This rearrangement joins TRBV18 to TRBJ1-3; D remains unclear. The CDR3 runs 14 residues. Germline V gene data show CDR1 as KGHSH and CDR2 as LQKENI. Trimming took off 7 bases at V and 0 bases at J, with 10 bases between the two ends. The chain's CDR3 is CASFIDISGNTIYF. DNA for the CDR3: TGTGCCAGCTTTATCGACATCTCTGGAAACACCATATATTTT.

This clone was picked up a small number of times. This sequence joins TRBV15 and TRBJ1-2, with TRBD1 as a possible D gene (5 bases). The CDR3 runs to 15 residues. Trimming removed 0 bases at V and 8 bases at J, with 16 bases between. CDR1 and CDR2 (germline): LNHNV, YYDKDF (reference sequence). The CDR3 DNA follows: TGTGCCACCAGCAGAGATCAAGGGGATTGGAGGGGCTACACCTTC. As protein: CATSRDQGDWRGYTF. Looking up the rest from reference TRBV15 and TRBJ1-2 gives the full variable domain: DAMVIQNPRYQVTQFGKPVTLSCSQTLNHNVMYWYQQKSSQAPKLLFHYYDKDFNNEADTPDNFQSRRPNTSFCFLDIRSPGLGDTAMYLCATSRDQGDWRGYTFGSGTRLTVV.

The chain recombines TRBV5-1 with TRBJ1-4; weak D call: TRBD1 (5 bases). V lost 2 bases and J 2 bases, leaving 10 bases between the germline ends. The germline V gene has CDR1 SGHRS and CDR2 YFSETQ. The CDR3 contains 15 residues. The CDR3 DNA sequence: TGCGCCAGCAGCTTTGGGGGTTTCACTAATGAAAAACTGTTTTTT. This gives the protein CASSFGGFTNEKLFF.

The chain has TRBV19 and TRBJ2-1; 8 bases are shared with TRBD2. V was pared by 6 bases and J by 1 base, with 8 bases of the junction left unmatched. The CDR3 is made up of 16 amino acids. Germline V gives CDR1 LNHDA, CDR2 SQIVND (reference sequence). The DNA of the CDR3 is TGTGCCAGTAGCTTGTATTCGGGAGGGTCCTACAATGAGCAGTTCTTC. Its translation is CASSLYSGGSYNEQFF.

The J gene is TRBJ2-5, the V gene TRBV16, with D unclear. V lost 6 bases, J lost 5 bases, and 7 bases lay in between. From germline, CDR1 is KGHSY and CDR2 FQNENV. The CDR3 length is 11 residues. CDR3 DNA sequence: TGTGCCAGCAGTTCCGATGAGACCCAGTACTTC. It yields the protein CASSSDETQYF.

The chain joins TRBV10-3 to TRBJ1-4; 9 positions match TRBD1. The CDR3 loop spans 15 amino acids. V was pared by 0 bases and J by 5 bases, with 1 base of the junction left unmatched. CDR1 is ENHRY and CDR2 is SYGVKD in the germline V gene. The CDR3 DNA reads as TGTGCCATCAGTGAGTCGACAGGGGGAAATGAAAAACTGTTTTTT. Translation: CAISESTGGNEKLFF.

V usage is TRBV5-1 and J usage is TRBJ2-5; no firm D call. The CDR3 length is 14 residues. Germline V lookup: CDR1 SGHRS, CDR2 YFSETQ. V shed 0 bases and J shed 4 bases, with 10 bases lying between them. CDR3 protein: CASSLESIRETQYF. The CDR3 DNA sequence: TGCGCCAGCAGCTTGGAATCTATACGAGAGACCCAGTACTTC.

V is TRBV19 and J is TRBJ1-1, with D uncertain. This CDR3 is built from 14 residues. The V gene lost 3 bases and the J gene lost 1 base, with 9 bases spanning the gap. The germline gives CDR1 LNHDA, CDR2 SQIVND (reference sequence). The CDR3 reads CASSIGRANTEAFF. CDR3 in DNA: TGTGCCAGTAGTATCGGGAGGGCGAACACTGAAGCTTTCTTT.